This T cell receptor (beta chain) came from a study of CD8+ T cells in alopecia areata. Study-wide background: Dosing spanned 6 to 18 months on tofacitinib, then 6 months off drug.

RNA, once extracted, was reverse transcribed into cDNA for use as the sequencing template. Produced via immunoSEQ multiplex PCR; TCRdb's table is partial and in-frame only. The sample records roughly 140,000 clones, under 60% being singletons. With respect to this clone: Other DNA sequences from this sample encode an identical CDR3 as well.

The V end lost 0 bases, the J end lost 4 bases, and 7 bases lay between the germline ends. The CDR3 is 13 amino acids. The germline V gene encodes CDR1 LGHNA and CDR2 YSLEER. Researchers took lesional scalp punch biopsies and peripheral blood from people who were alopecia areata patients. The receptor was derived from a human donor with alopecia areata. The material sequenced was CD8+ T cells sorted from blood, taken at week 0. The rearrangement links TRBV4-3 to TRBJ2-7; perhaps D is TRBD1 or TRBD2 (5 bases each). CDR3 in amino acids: CASSQDGGYEQYF. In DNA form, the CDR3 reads TGCGCCAGCAGCCAAGATGGGGGTTACGAGCAGTACTTC.